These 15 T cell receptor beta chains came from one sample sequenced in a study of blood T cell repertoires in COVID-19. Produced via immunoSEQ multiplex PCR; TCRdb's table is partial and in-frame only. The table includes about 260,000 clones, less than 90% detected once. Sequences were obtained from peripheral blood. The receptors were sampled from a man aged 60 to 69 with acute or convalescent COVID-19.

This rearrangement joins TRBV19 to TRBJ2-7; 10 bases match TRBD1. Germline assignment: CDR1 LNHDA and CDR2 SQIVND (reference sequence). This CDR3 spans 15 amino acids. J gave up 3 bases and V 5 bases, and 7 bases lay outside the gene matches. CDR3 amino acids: CASSSPTGGFYEQYF. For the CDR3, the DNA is TGTGCCAGTAGTTCCCCGACAGGGGGCTTCTACGAGCAGTACTTC.

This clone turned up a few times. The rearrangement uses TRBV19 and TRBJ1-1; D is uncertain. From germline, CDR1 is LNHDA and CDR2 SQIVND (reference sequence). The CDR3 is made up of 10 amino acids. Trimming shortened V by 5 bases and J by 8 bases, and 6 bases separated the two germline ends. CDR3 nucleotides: TGTGCCAGTAGTGGCGGCGAAGCTTTCTTT. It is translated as CASSGGEAFF.

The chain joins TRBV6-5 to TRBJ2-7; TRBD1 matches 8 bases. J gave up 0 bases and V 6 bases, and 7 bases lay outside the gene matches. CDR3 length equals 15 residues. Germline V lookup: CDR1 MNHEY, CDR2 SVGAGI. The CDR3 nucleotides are TGTGCCAGCAGAGACTTGGGACAGGTCTCCTACGAGCAGTACTTC. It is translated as CASRDLGQVSYEQYF.

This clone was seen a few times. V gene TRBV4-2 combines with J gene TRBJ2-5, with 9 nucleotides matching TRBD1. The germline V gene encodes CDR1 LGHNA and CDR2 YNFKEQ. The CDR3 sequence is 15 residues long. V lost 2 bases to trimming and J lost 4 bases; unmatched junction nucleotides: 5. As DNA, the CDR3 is TGTGCCAGCAGCCAACACAGGGGGCTAGGAGAGACCCAGTACTTC. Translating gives CASSQHRGLGETQYF.

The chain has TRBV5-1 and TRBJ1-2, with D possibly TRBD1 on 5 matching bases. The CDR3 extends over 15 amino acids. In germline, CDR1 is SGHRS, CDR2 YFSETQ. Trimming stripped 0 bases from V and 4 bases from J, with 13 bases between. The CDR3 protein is CASSLGAPRVYGYTF. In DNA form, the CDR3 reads TGCGCCAGCAGCTTGGGGGCCCCCAGGGTCTATGGCTACACCTTC.

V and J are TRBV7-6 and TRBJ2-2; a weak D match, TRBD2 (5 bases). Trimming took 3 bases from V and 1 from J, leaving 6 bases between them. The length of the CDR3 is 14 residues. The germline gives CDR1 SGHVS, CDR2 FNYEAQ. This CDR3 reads CASSFRENTGELFF. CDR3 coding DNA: TGTGCCAGCAGCTTTCGGGAGAACACCGGGGAGCTGTTTTTT.

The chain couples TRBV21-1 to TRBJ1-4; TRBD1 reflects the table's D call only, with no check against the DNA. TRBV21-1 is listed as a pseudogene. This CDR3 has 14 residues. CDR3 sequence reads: CASNPQGRCEKLFF. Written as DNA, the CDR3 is TGTGCCAGCAATCCACAGGGGCGGTGTGAAAAACTGTTTTTT.

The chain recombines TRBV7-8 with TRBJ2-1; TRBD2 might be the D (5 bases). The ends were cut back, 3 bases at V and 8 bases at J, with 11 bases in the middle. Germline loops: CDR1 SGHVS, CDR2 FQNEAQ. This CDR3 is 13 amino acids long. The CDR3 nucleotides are TGTGCCAGCAGCTTCGGACTTACCGATGAGCAGTTCTTC. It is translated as CASSFGLTDEQFF.

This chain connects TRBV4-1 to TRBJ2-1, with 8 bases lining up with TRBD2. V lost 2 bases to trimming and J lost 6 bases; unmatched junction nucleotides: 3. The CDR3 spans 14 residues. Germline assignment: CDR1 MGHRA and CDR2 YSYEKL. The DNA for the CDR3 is TGCGCCAGCAGCCAAAGCGGGAGTCTCAATGAGCAGTTCTTC. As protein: CASSQSGSLNEQFF.

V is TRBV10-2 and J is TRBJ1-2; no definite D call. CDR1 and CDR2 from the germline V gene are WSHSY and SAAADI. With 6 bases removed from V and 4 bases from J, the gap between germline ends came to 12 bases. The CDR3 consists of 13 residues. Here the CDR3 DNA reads TGCGCCAGCAGCCCTCAGTTGGCCTATGGCTACACCTTC. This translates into CASSPQLAYGYTF.

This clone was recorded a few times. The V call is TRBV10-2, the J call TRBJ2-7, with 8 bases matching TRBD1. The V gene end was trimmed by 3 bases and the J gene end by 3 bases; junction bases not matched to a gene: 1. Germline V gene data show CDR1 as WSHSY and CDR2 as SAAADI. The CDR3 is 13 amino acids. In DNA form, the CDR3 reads TGCGCCAGCAGTGAACAGGGGGTCTACGAGCAGTACTTC. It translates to CASSEQGVYEQYF.

CDR3 coding DNA: TGTGCCAGCAGCAAGGGGCCCATGAAGGAGACCCAGTACTTC. This gives the protein CASSKGPMKETQYF. This rearrangement joins TRBV27 to TRBJ2-5; TRBD1 might be the D (5 bases). Germline loops: CDR1 MNHEY, CDR2 SMNVEV (reference sequence). This CDR3 contains 14 residues. The V end lost 6 bases, the J end lost 5 bases, and 16 bases lay between the germline ends.

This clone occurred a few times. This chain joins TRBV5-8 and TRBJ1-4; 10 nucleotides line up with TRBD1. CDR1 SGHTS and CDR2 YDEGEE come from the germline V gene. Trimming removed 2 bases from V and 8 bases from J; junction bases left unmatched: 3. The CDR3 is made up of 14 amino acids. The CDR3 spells CASSFGQGGEKLFF. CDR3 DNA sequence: TGTGCCAGCAGCTTCGGACAGGGGGGAGAAAAACTGTTTTTT.

The CDR3 sequence is CASSPDRYNEQFF. The CDR3 DNA follows: TGTGCCAGCAGTCCGGACAGGTACAATGAGCAGTTCTTC. V gene TRBV27 combines with J gene TRBJ2-1; 7 nucleotides agree with TRBD1. CDR1 MNHEY and CDR2 SMNVEV come from the germline V gene (reference sequence). Trimming took 5 bases from V and 4 from J; bases not matched to a gene: 2. This CDR3 has 13 residues.

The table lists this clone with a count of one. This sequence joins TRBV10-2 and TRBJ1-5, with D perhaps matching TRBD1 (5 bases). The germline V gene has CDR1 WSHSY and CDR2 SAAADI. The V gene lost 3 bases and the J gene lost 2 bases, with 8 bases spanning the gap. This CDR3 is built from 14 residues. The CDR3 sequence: CASSDQGGNQPQHF. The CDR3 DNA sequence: TGCGCCAGCAGTGATCAGGGCGGCAATCAGCCCCAGCATTTT.